There are a few counts of the clone carrying this TCR beta chain. No antigen is known for it. A universal primer site and UMIs were added as TCR cDNA was made by 5'RACE template switching. MiXCR was run by TCRdb on the 5' RACE reads, yielding one entry per CDR3 protein. The data hold under 500,000 distinct CDR3 sequences, with approximately 19% observed a single time. These data are taken from a study of T cells after yellow fever vaccination. Overall study: Libraries from low-cell-number fractions were prepared with the SMART-Seq v4 Ultra Low Input RNA kit.

Study conclusions and caveats: At approximately 96% for CD4 and approximately 89% for CD8, most primary-vaccination clones showed up again after the booster.

Germline CDR1 is DFQATT and CDR2 is SNEGSKA (reference sequence). V shed 3 bases and J shed 4 bases, with 16 bases lying between them. The CDR3 totals 14 residues. Sample: PBMCs, taken before the yellow fever booster vaccination. This sequence was found in a man in his late teens or twenties who received the YFV17D yellow fever vaccine. The genes are TRBV20-1 and TRBJ2-7; either TRBD1 or TRBD2 may supply D (5 bases each). The CDR3 loop reads CSASPRDGLYEQYV. CDR3 DNA: TGCAGTGCTAGTCCCCGGGACGGGCTTTACGAGCAGTACGTC.